Here is one T cell receptor beta chain with its context. Mixed chimerism was transient after nonmyeloablative marrow transplants from related graft donors. This entry is derived from a study of Tregs in tolerant kidney transplant recipients. This CDR3 is built from 20 residues. Germline values: CDR1 MNHEY, CDR2 SMNVEV (reference sequence). With 2 bases clipped from V and 2 bases from J, the junction kept 14 bases outside the gene matches. The protocol was immunoSEQ multiplex PCR, while the TCRdb copy is restricted to in-frame clones and leaves out a portion. The sample consists of tens of thousands of clones, approximately 93% of them appearing once.

This clonotype was obtained from a human patient who received a combined kidney and bone marrow transplant. The graft donor may be the source of some T cells. The chain uses TRBV27 and TRBJ2-3, with 12 bases that match TRBD2. Sample: CD4+ T cells from blood (PBMCs), taken 12 months after the transplant. CDR3 nucleotide sequence: TGTGCCAGCAGTTTAAGCCCGCTTAACCGACTAGCGGGAGTCACAGATACGCAGTATTTT. As protein: CASSLSPLNRLAGVTDTQYF.